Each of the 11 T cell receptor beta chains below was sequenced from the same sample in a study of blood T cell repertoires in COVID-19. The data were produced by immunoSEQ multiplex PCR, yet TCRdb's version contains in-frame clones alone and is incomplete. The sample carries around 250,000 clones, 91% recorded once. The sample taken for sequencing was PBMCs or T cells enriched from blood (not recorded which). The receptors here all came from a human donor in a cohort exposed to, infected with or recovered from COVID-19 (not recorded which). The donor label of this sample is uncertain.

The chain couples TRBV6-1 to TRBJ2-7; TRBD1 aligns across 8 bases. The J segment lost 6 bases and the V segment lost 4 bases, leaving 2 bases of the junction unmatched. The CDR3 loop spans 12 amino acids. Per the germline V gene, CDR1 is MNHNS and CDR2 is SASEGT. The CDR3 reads CASSGQGIEQYF. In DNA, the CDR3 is TGTGCCAGCAGTGGACAGGGGATCGAGCAGTACTTC.

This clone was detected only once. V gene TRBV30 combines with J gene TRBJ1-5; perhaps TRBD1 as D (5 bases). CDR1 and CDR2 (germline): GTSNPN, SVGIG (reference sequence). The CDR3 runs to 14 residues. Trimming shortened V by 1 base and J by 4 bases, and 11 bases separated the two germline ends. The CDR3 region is CAWSGGVGNQPQHF. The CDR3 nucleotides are TGTGCCTGGAGTGGGGGGGTCGGGAATCAGCCCCAGCATTTT.

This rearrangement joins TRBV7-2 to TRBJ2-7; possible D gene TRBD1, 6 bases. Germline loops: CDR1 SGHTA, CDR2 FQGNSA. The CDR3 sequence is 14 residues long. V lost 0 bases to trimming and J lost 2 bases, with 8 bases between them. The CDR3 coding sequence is TGTGCCAGCAGCTTAGCCGAGGGGGCCTACGAGCAGTACTTC. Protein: CASSLAEGAYEQYF.

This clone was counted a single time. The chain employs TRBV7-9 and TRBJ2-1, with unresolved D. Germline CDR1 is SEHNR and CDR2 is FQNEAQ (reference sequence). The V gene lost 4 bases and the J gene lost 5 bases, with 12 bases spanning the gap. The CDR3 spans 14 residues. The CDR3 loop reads CASSSTANNNEQFF. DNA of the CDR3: TGTGCCAGCAGCTCCACAGCTAACAACAATGAGCAGTTCTTC.

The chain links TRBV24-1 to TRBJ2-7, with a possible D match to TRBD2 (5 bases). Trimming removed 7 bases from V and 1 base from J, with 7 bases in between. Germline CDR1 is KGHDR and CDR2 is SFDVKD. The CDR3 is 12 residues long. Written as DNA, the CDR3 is TGTGCCACCAGCTCGGGATCCTACGAGCAGTACTTC. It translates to CATSSGSYEQYF.

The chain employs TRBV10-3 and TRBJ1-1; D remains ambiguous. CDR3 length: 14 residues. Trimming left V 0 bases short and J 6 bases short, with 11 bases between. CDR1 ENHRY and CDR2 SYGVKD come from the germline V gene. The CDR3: CAISESSGFAEAFF. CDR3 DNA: TGTGCCATCAGTGAGTCTTCGGGGTTCGCTGAAGCTTTCTTT.

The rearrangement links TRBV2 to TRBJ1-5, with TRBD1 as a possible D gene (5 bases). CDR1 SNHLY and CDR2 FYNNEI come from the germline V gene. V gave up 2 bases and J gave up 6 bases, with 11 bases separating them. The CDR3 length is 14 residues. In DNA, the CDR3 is TGTGCCAGCAGTGAAATGGGGGGGACTCAGCCCCAGCATTTT. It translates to CASSEMGGTQPQHF.

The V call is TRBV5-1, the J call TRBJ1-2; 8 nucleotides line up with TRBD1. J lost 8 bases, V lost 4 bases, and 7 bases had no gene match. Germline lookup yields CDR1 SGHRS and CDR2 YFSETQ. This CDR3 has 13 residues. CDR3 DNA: TGCGCCAGCAGCACAGGACAGGGTGAGGGCTACACCTTC. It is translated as CASSTGQGEGYTF.

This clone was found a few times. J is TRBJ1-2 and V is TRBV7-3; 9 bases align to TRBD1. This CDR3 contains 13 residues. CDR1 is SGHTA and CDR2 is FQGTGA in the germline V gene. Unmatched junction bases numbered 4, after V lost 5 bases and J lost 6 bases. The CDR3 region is CASSTGQGDGYTF. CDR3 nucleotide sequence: TGTGCCAGCAGCACGGGACAGGGCGATGGCTACACCTTC.

DNA for the CDR3: TGTGCCAGTAGTATAGAAGGGGGCCGGGGTGAGCAGTTCTTC. The encoded protein is CASSIEGGRGEQFF. This rearrangement joins TRBV19 to TRBJ2-1; 7 nucleotides align to TRBD1. Germline values: CDR1 LNHDA, CDR2 SQIVND (reference sequence). The ends lost 0 bases at V and 9 bases at J; junction bases unmatched: 5. CDR3 length: 14 residues.

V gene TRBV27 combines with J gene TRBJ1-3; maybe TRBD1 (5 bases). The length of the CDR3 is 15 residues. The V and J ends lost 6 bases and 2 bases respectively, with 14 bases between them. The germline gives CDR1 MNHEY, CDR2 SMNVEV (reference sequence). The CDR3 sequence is CASREQGEAGNTIYF. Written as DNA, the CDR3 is TGTGCCAGCAGGGAGCAGGGTGAAGCTGGAAACACCATATATTTT.